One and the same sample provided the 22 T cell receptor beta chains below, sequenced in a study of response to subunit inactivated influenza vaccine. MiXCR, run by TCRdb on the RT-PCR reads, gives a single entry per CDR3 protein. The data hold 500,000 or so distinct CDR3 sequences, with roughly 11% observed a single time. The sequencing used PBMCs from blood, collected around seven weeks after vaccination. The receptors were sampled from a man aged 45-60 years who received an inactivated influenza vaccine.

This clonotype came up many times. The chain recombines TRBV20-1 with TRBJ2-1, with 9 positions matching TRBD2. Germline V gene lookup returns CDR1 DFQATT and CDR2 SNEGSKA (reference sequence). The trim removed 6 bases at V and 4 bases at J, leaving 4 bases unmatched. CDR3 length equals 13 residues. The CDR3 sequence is CSATTSGYNEQFF. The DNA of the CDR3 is TGCAGTGCGACGACTAGCGGTTACAATGAGCAGTTCTTC.

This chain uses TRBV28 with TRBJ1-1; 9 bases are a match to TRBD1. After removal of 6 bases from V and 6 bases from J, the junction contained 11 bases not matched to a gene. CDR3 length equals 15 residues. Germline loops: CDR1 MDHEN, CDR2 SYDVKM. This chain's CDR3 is CASRSGTGMFPEAFF. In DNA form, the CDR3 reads TGTGCCAGCAGATCCGGGACAGGGATGTTCCCTGAAGCTTTCTTT.

The CDR3 coding sequence is TGTGCCAGCACTTCCCTAGCGGTTTCCTACGAGCAGTACTTC. Protein sequence: CASTSLAVSYEQYF. This chain uses TRBV28 with TRBJ2-7, with 7 bases lining up with TRBD2. Germline V gene sequence: CDR1 MDHEN, CDR2 SYDVKM. Unmatched junction bases numbered 7, after V lost 7 bases and J lost 1 base. CDR3 length: 14 amino acids.

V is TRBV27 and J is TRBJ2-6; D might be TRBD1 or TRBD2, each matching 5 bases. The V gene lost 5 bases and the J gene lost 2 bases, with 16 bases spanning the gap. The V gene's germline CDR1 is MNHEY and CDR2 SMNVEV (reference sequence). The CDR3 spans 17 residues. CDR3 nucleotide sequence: TGTGCCAGCAGTACCCCAATTGGGGGAACTGGGGCCAACGTCCTGACTTTC. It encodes CASSTPIGGTGANVLTF.

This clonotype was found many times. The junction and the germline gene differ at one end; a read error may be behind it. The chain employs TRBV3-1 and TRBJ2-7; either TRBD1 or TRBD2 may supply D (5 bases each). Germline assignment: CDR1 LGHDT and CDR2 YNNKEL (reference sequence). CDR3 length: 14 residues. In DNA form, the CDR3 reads TGTGCAAGCAGCGCCCGGGACGGCTTTTACGAGCAGTACTTC. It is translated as CASSARDGFYEQYF.

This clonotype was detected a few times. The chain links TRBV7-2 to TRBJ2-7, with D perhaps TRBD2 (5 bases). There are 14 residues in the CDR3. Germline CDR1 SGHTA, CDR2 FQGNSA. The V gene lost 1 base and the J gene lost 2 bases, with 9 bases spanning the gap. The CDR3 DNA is TGTGCCAGCAGCTTAGAACAGCGGACCTACGAGCAGTACTTC. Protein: CASSLEQRTYEQYF.

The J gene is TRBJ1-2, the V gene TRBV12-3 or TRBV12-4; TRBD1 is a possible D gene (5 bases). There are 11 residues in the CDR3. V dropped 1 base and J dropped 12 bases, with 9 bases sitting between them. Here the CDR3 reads CASSLGAGNTF. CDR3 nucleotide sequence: TGTGCCAGCAGTTTAGGGGCAGGGAACACCTTC.

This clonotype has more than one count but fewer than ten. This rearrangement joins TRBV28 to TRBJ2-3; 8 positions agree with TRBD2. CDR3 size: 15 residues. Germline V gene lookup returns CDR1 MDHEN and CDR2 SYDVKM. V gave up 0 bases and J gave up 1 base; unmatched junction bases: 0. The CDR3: CASSLWTSGTDTQYF. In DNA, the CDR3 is TGTGCCAGCAGTTTATGGACTAGCGGCACAGATACGCAGTATTTT.

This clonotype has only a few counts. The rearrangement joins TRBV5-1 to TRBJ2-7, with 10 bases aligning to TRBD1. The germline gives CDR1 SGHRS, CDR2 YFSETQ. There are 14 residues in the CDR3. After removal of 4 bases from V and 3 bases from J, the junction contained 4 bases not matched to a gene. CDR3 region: CASSDGQGVYEQYF. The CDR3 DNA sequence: TGCGCCAGCAGCGACGGACAGGGGGTCTACGAGCAGTACTTC.

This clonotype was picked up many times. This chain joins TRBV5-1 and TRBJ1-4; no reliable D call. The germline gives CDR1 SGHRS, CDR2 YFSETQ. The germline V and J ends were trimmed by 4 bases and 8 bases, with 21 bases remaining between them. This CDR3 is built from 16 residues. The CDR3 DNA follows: TGCGCCAGCAGCCACCGGAGGACCCGGGGAGTGGAAAAACTGTTTTTT. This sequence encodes CASSHRRTRGVEKLFF.

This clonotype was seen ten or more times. CDR3 in amino acids: CASSVGLQPEAFF. In DNA form, the CDR3 reads TGTGCCAGCAGCGTAGGTTTACAGCCTGAAGCTTTCTTT. V usage is TRBV9 and J usage is TRBJ1-1, with D unclear. Germline assignment: CDR1 SGDLS and CDR2 YYNGEE. This CDR3 spans 13 amino acids. V lost 0 bases and J lost 6, with 9 bases in between.

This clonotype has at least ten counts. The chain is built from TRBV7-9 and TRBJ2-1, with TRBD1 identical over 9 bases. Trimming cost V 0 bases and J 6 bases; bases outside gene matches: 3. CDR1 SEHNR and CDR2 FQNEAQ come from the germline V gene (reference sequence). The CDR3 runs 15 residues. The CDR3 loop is CASSLALDRGNEQFF. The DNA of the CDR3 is TGTGCCAGCAGCTTAGCGCTGGACAGGGGCAATGAGCAGTTCTTC. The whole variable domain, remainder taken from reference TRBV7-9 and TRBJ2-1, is DTGVSQNPRHKITKRGQNVTFRCDPISEHNRLYWYRQTLGQGPEFLTYFQNEAQLEKSRLLSDRFSAERPKGSFSTLEIQRTEQGDSAMYLCASSLALDRGNEQFFGPGTRLTVL.

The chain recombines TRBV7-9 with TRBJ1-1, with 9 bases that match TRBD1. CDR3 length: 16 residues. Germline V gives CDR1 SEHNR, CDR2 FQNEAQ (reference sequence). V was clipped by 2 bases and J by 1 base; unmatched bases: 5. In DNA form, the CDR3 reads TGTGCCAGCAGCTTAAGGGACAGGGTTTCGAACACTGAAGCTTTCTTT. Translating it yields CASSLRDRVSNTEAFF.

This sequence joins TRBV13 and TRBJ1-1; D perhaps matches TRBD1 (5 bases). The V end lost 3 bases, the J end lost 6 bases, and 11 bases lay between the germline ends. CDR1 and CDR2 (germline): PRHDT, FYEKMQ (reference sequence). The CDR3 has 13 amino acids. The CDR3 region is CASSFDRGSEAFF. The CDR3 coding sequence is TGTGCCAGCAGCTTCGACCGGGGGTCTGAAGCTTTCTTT.

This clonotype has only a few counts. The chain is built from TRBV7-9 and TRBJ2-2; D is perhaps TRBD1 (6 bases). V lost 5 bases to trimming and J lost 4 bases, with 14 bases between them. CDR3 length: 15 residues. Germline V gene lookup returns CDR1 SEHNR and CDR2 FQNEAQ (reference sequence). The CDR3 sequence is CASSNLWTVTGELFF. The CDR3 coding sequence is TGTGCCAGCAGCAACCTTTGGACAGTCACCGGGGAGCTGTTTTTT.

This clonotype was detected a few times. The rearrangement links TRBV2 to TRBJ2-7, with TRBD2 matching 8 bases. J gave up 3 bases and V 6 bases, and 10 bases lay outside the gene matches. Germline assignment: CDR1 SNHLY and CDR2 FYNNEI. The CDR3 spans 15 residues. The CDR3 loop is CASSHGTSLGYEQYF. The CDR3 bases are TGTGCCAGCAGCCACGGGACTAGTTTGGGCTACGAGCAGTACTTC.

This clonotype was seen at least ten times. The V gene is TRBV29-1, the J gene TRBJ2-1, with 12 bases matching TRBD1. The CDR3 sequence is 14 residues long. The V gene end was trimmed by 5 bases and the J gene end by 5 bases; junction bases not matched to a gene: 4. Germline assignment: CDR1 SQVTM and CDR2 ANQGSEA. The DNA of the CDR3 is TGCAGCGTTTGGGACAGGGGGCTTCACAATGAGCAGTTCTTC. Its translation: CSVWDRGLHNEQFF.

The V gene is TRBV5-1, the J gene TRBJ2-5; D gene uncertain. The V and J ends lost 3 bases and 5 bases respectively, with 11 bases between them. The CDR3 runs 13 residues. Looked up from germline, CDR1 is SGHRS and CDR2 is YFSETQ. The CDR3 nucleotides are TGCGCCAGCAGCTCACAGTTACGCGAGACCCAGTACTTC. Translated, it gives CASSSQLRETQYF. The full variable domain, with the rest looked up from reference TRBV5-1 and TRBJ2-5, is KAGVTQTPRYLIKTRGQQVTLSCSPISGHRSVSWYQQTPGQGLQFLFEYFSETQRNKGNFPGRFSGRQFSNSRSEMNVSTLELGDSALYLCASSSQLRETQYFGPGTRLLVL.

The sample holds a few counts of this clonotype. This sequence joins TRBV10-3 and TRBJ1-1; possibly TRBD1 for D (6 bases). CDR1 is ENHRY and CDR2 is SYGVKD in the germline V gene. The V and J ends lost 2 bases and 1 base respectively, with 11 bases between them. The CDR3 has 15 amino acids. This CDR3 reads CAISERQAKNTEAFF. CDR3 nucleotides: TGTGCCATCAGTGAGCGACAGGCGAAGAACACTGAAGCTTTCTTT.

CDR3 sequence: CASSLKVGNTEAFF. DNA for the CDR3: TGTGCCAGCAGTCTTAAGGTCGGGAACACTGAAGCTTTCTTT. This chain uses TRBV6-1 with TRBJ1-1; D unresolved. Trimming cost V 5 bases and J 1 base, with 11 bases left between them. The germline V gene has CDR1 MNHNS and CDR2 SASEGT. This CDR3 region has 14 residues.

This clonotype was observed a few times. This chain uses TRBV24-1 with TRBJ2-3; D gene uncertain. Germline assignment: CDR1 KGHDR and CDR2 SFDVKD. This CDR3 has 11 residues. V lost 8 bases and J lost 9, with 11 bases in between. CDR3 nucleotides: TGTGCCACCAATGACCTTGGAACGCAGTATTTT. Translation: CATNDLGTQYF.

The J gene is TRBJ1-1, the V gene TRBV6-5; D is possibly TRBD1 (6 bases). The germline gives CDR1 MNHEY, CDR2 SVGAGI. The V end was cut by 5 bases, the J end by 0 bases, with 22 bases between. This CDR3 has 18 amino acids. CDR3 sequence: CASSTPLGGAVVNTEAFF. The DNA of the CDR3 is TGTGCCAGCAGTACTCCCCTGGGGGGGGCGGTGGTGAACACTGAAGCTTTCTTT.